The 27 T cell receptor beta chains listed next were all sequenced from one sample in a study of breast tumors, draining lymph nodes, adjacent tissues. Breast cancer patients provided tissue from their axillary draining lymph nodes. TCRdb redid the calling of the multiplex PCR reads with MiXCR, one entry per CDR3 protein. The sample includes 270,000 or so distinct CDR3 sequences, 30% of them seen just once. Sequenced sample: axillary lymph node tissue. The source is a female donor with breast cancer. Some clones in this sample may be carry-over from other donors' samples.

This sequence joins TRBV20-1 and TRBJ2-7; 7 nucleotides agree with TRBD1. Per the germline V gene, CDR1 is DFQATT and CDR2 is SNEGSKA (reference sequence). V dropped 6 bases and J dropped 4; count of bases not matched to a gene: 24. This CDR3 has 18 residues. The CDR3 nucleotides read TGCAGTGCCCCGCCCGGGACAGAGTCCCCCTTCCAGACTTACGAGCAGTACTTC. It yields the protein CSAPPGTESPFQTYEQYF.

The chain has TRBV30 and TRBJ1-4, with TRBD1 matching over 7 bases. V was clipped by 2 bases and J by 4 bases; unmatched bases: 4. The CDR3 loop spans 14 amino acids. The V gene's germline CDR1 is GTSNPN and CDR2 SVGIG (reference sequence). CDR3 sequence reads: CAWSTRDSNEKLFF. DNA for the CDR3: TGTGCCTGGAGTACCCGGGACAGTAATGAAAAACTGTTTTTT.

In its sample, this clonotype was seen many times. The genes are TRBV6-5 and TRBJ2-3, with 12 nucleotides matching TRBD2. The germline CDR1 and CDR2 sequences are MNHEY and SVGAGI. V was pared by 4 bases and J by 4 bases, with 3 bases of the junction left unmatched. The CDR3 has 15 residues. DNA for the CDR3: TGTGCCAGCAGTTTCCTAGCGGGAGGGCCAGATACGCAGTATTTT. Its translation: CASSFLAGGPDTQYF.

This clonotype was counted ten times or more. The chain has TRBV4-2 and TRBJ2-7; possibly TRBD1 for D (5 bases). Trimming took off 4 bases at V and 2 bases at J, with 12 bases between the two ends. The germline V gene encodes CDR1 LGHNA and CDR2 YNFKEQ. This CDR3 contains 14 residues. For the CDR3, the DNA is TGTGCCAGCAGCCCTCCCGACAGTACCTACGAGCAGTACTTC. Translating gives CASSPPDSTYEQYF.

A note on this clonotype: This sequence may be a read error, since a much larger clone differs from it by one base. The chain combines TRBV2 with TRBJ2-1, with D possibly being TRBD1 (6 bases). The CDR3 spans 13 residues. Germline CDR1 and CDR2: SNHLY and FYNNEI. CDR3 in amino acids: CASSGTEYNEQLF. In DNA, the CDR3 is TGTGCCAGCAGTGGGACAGAGTACAATGAGCAGCTCTTC. Filled out from reference TRBV2 and TRBJ2-1, the complete variable domain reads EPEVTQTPSHQVTQMGQEVILRCVPISNHLYFYWYRQILGQKVEFLVSFYNNEISEKSEIFDDQFSVERPDGSNFTLKIRSTKLEDSAMYFCASSGTEYNEQLFGPGTRLTVL.

This clonotype was counted many times. The chain recombines TRBV11-3 with TRBJ2-7, with 7 bases lining up with TRBD1. Germline trimming cut 10 bases from V and 6 bases from J; bases unmatched to any gene: 15. Germline CDR1 and CDR2: SGHNT and YENEEA. CDR3 length: 14 amino acids. CDR3 sequence (DNA): TGTGCCACAGCCCAGGGTGACAGGGCCGGCGAGCAGTACTTC. This encodes CATAQGDRAGEQYF.

Ten or more counts support this clonotype. The gene calls are TRBV7-9 and TRBJ2-7; 7 bases are shared with TRBD2. J gave up 0 bases and V 5 bases, and 10 bases lay outside the gene matches. The CDR3 is 16 residues long. CDR1 and CDR2 from the germline V gene are SEHNR and FQNEAQ (reference sequence). The CDR3 sequence is CASSRWGGEGSYEQYF. DNA of the CDR3: TGTGCCAGCAGCCGTTGGGGGGGGGAGGGCTCCTACGAGCAGTACTTC.

The table lists this clonotype with a few counts. The chain recombines TRBV9 with TRBJ1-1; tentatively, D is TRBD1 (5 bases). Germline CDR1 and CDR2: SGDLS and YYNGEE. This CDR3 has 15 amino acids. With 0 bases removed from V and 3 bases from J, the gap between germline ends came to 12 bases. The CDR3 coding sequence is TGTGCCAGCAGCGTAGAGGGGCGCGAAGACACTGAAGCTTTCTTT. Protein: CASSVEGREDTEAFF.

V is TRBV27 and J is TRBJ2-3, with 12 bases aligning to TRBD2. CDR1 and CDR2 (germline): MNHEY, SMNVEV (reference sequence). The CDR3 runs to 16 residues. Trimming removed 4 bases from V and 2 bases from J; junction bases left unmatched: 4. CDR3 nucleotides: TGTGCCAGCAGTTCCGGGACTAGCGGGTTCACAGATACGCAGTATTTT. Translated, it gives CASSSGTSGFTDTQYF.

This clonotype has more than one count but fewer than ten. The V and J genes are TRBV6-2 or TRBV6-3 and TRBJ2-7; D assignment may be TRBD1 or TRBD2 (5 bases each). CDR1 and CDR2 (germline): MNHEY, SVGEGT. There are 14 residues in the CDR3. V shed 7 bases and J shed 0 bases, with 13 bases lying between them. This CDR3 is CASKTGDASYEQYF. The DNA of the CDR3 is TGTGCCAGCAAGACCGGGGACGCCTCCTACGAGCAGTACTTC.

Remarks on this clonotype: A much larger clone is a single base away; this may be a read error. V usage is TRBV11-2 and J usage is TRBJ1-2; D may be TRBD1 (5 bases). There are 19 residues in the CDR3. CDR1 is SGHAT, CDR2 FQNNGV, per germline. CDR3 sequence reads: CASSLDLGAGFRLWDGHTF. The CDR3 nucleotides read TGTGCCAGCAGCTTAGATCTTGGGGCAGGGTTTAGGTTATGGGATGGCCACACCTTC.

The sample holds a few counts of this clonotype. A much bigger clone sits one base away, suggesting this may be a read error. Because the CDR3 is missing its conserved closing phenylalanine or tryptophan, this is likely a read error. The chain recombines TRBV7-9 with TRBJ2-1; D gene unclear. The CDR3 is 14 amino acids. Germline V gene sequence: CDR1 SEHNR, CDR2 FQNEAQ (reference sequence). V was trimmed by 2 bases and J by 6 bases, leaving 11 bases between them. The CDR3 is CASSLLLRPNEQFL. In DNA, the CDR3 is TGTGCCAGCAGCTTACTCCTCAGGCCCAATGAGCAGTTCCTC.

This clonotype was found many times. The V gene is TRBV4-1, the J gene TRBJ2-7; D might be TRBD1 (6 bases). This CDR3 has 12 amino acids. Deletions cut 3 bases from V and 9 bases from J, with 12 bases between. Germline V gives CDR1 MGHRA, CDR2 YSYEKL. The DNA of the CDR3 is TGCGCCAGCAGCCAGGTCAGGGGCGCGCAGTACTTC. Amino acid sequence: CASSQVRGAQYF.

Many counts were recorded for this clonotype. This chain uses TRBV4-2 with TRBJ2-1, with 9 bases that match TRBD2. Per germline, CDR1 LGHNA and CDR2 YNFKEQ. The CDR3 sequence is 16 residues long. Trimming removed 1 base from V and 7 bases from J; junction bases left unmatched: 8. CDR3: CASSQAAGGPQNEQFF. The CDR3 DNA reads TGTGCCAGCAGCCAAGCGGCGGGAGGGCCCCAGAATGAGCAGTTCTTC.

This clonotype has ten or more counts. The genes are TRBV20-1 and TRBJ2-3; possible D gene TRBD2, 5 bases. Germline V gene sequence: CDR1 DFQATT, CDR2 SNEGSKA (reference sequence). This CDR3 region has 13 residues. Between the trimmed V and J ends, which lost 3 bases and 2 bases, there was a span of 9 bases. The CDR3 region is CSAREEFTDTQYF. CDR3 in DNA: TGCAGTGCTAGGGAGGAGTTCACAGATACGCAGTATTTT.

Ten or more counts support this clonotype. V usage is TRBV5-6 and J usage is TRBJ2-1, with 11 bases aligning to TRBD2. V dropped 4 bases and J dropped 13; count of bases not matched to a gene: 13. This CDR3 spans 15 amino acids. CDR1 is SGHDT and CDR2 is YYEEEE in the germline V gene. DNA of the CDR3: TGTGCCAGCAGCACCCTAGCGGGAGGCAGAATAGGACAGTTCTTC. Translation gives CASSTLAGGRIGQFF.

Comment on this clonotype: The junction departs from germline at one end; a sequencing error may be responsible. The V call is TRBV18, the J call TRBJ2-1; no reliable D call. Germline V CDR1 and CDR2: KGHSH, LQKENI. The CDR3 runs to 12 residues. This CDR3 reads CASSPESPEQSF. CDR3 in DNA: TGTGCCAGCTCACCAGAGTCACCTGAGCAGTCCTTC.

This clonotype was seen at least ten times. One end of the junction fails to match germline, which may point to a read error. The rearrangement links TRBV7-7 to TRBJ2-3, with D unresolved. Germline CDR1 SSHAT, CDR2 FNYEAQ (reference sequence). The CDR3 has 13 amino acids. The CDR3 protein is CASSSLSTDTQYF. In nucleotides, the CDR3 is TGTGCTAGCAGCTCCTTAAGCACAGATACGCAGTATTTT.

This clonotype was observed many times. The rearrangement uses TRBV5-1 and TRBJ2-3; no definite D call. The CDR3 length is 15 residues. The germline V and J ends were trimmed by 2 bases and 4 bases, with 14 bases remaining between them. The V gene's germline CDR1 is SGHRS and CDR2 YFSETQ. As DNA, the CDR3 is TGCGCCAGCAGCTTAAAAGGGCCGCATTCAGATACGCAGTATTTT. This sequence encodes CASSLKGPHSDTQYF.

A few counts support this clonotype. A much larger clonotype is one base distant, so this may be a read error. The J gene is TRBJ2-5, the V gene TRBV20-1; weak D call: TRBD2 (5 bases). CDR3 length equals 12 residues. Germline values: CDR1 DFQATT, CDR2 SNEGSKA (reference sequence). This CDR3 reads CSARSTWETPYF. For the CDR3, the DNA is TGCAGTGCCCGGAGCACATGGGAGACCCCGTACTTC.

On this clonotype itself: Likely a read error: the CDR3 ends without its conserved phenylalanine or tryptophan. The limits of the CDR3 on the DNA are not certain, so only TCRdb's listed CDR3 is given. CDR3 sequence reads: CASSFGTLNERFL. The chain links TRBV5-1 to TRBJ2-1. From germline, CDR1 is SGHRS and CDR2 YFSETQ. Including both end residues, the CDR3 is 13 amino acids long.

A word on this clonotype: A much more abundant neighbour one base away suggests this may be a read error. The chain is built from TRBV20-1 and TRBJ2-7, with TRBD2 matching over 7 bases. The CDR3 extends over 13 amino acids. CDR1 DFQATT and CDR2 SNEGSKA come from the germline V gene (reference sequence). DNA for the CDR3: TGCAGTGCTCCGGGAGGCCCCACCTACGCGCAGTACTTC. Its protein product is CSAPGGPTYAQYF.

This clonotype came up a few times. A clone one base away is much larger, so this may be a read error. The gene calls are TRBV7-9 and TRBJ1-2, with 7 bases aligning to TRBD1. The CDR3 runs 15 residues. The V segment lost 4 bases and the J segment 6 bases; nucleotides outside the gene matches: 11. Germline-derived CDR1 and CDR2 are SEHNR and FQNEAQ (reference sequence). The CDR3: CASSYGQVLGHGYTF. CDR3 nucleotide sequence: TGTGCCAGCAGCTACGGACAGGTATTGGGACATGGCTACACCTTC.

This clonotype has at least ten counts. The chain employs TRBV15 and TRBJ2-7; TRBD1 matches 7 bases. Per the germline V gene, CDR1 is LNHNV and CDR2 is YYDKDF (reference sequence). The CDR3 loop spans 15 amino acids. V dropped 0 bases and J dropped 7; count of bases not matched to a gene: 9. The CDR3 bases are TGTGCCACCAGCAGAGATACCAGGGGGTATTTAGAGCAGTACTTC. It codes for CATSRDTRGYLEQYF.

This chain joins TRBV28 and TRBJ2-7, with 12 bases lining up with TRBD2. The CDR3 contains 16 residues. The V gene end was trimmed by 5 bases and the J gene end by 0 bases; junction bases not matched to a gene: 5. Germline-derived CDR1 and CDR2 are MDHEN and SYDVKM. DNA for the CDR3: TGTGCCAGCAGTAGGACTAGCGGGGCAAGCTCCTACGAGCAGTACTTC. Amino acid sequence: CASSRTSGASSYEQYF.

This clonotype was picked up a small number of times. The J gene is TRBJ2-6, the V gene TRBV20-1; 8 positions agree with TRBD2. This CDR3 contains 14 residues. V was clipped by 3 bases and J by 12 bases; unmatched bases: 10. CDR1 DFQATT and CDR2 SNEGSKA come from the germline V gene (reference sequence). CDR3 DNA: TGCAGTGCTAGGACTGCCGGGGGGGCCGCCGTCCTGACTTTC. Residues: CSARTAGGAAVLTF.

This clonotype was counted ten times or more. CDR3 nucleotides: TGTGCCAGCACCCCAAGGAGAGGGGGAAATTCACCCCTCCACTTT. Translated, it gives CASTPRRGGNSPLHF. The rearrangement joins TRBV7-2 to TRBJ1-6; TRBD1 might be the D (6 bases). Germline V CDR1 and CDR2: SGHTA, FQGNSA. Trimming removed 7 bases from V and 7 bases from J, with 17 bases in between. This CDR3 contains 15 residues.